This T cell receptor beta chain was identified during a study of blood T cell repertoires in COVID-19. The Seattle patients joined while their infection was active and were tracked longitudinally afterward. Under the authors' procedure: For nucleated cells, counts were estimated from reference gene primer amplification. Data came from immunoSEQ multiplex PCR; TCRdb stores just in-frame clones and leaves some out. That table supplies the V and J calls and clone size; D and trimming were determined from the DNA. The sample has roughly 150,000 clones, 80% to 90% seen once. The germline V gene has CDR1 WSHSY and CDR2 SAAADI. The V end lost 3 bases, the J end lost 15 bases, and 9 bases lay between the germline ends. The CDR3 contains 10 residues.

The TCR sequence derives from a woman in her 70s with COVID-19, enrolled during active disease. Sequencing input: peripheral blood. The chain employs TRBV10-2 and TRBJ2-1; no clear D. The CDR3 loop reads CASSEDKLFF. CDR3 DNA sequence: TGCGCCAGCAGTGAAGACAAACTGTTCTTC.